This T cell receptor (beta chain) came from a study of CD8 T cells in Susac syndrome. The CDR3 totals 14 residues. CDR1 is MGHRA, CDR2 YSYEKL, per germline. Losses at the gene ends were 1 base for V and 6 bases for J; bases not matched to a gene: 3. Random-hexamer reverse transcription was applied to about 0.45 to 1 ug RNA. Multiplex PCR with immunoSEQ amplified the TCR beta CDR3 across 54 Vbeta and 13 Jbeta. TCRdb fed the immunoSEQ multiplex PCR reads into MiXCR, producing one record per CDR3 protein. The profile covers about 430,000 distinct CDR3 sequences, with more than 70% appearing a single time and about 0.12% taken by the ten largest.

Specimen: CD8+ T cells from PBMCs. This chain links TRBV4-1 with TRBJ2-5, with 9 bases that match TRBD1. The TCR was taken from a human donor with multiple sclerosis. CDR3 nucleotide sequence: TGCGCCAGCAGCCAAGTACAGGGGGCGAAGACCCAGTACTTC. Amino acids: CASSQVQGAKTQYF.